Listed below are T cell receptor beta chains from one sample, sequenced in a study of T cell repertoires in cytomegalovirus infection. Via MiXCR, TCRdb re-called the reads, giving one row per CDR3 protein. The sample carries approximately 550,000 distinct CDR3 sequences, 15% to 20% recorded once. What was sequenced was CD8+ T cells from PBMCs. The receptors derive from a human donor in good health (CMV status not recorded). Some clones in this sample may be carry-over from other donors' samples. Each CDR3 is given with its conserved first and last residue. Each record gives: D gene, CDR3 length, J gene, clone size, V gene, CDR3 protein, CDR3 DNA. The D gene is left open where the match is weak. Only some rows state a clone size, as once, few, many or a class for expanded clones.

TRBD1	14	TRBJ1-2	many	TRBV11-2	CASSTAGGSYGYTF	TGTGCCAGCAGTACGGCAGGGGGAAGTTATGGCTACACCTTC
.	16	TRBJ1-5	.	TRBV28	CASSLVGFRGNQPQHF	TGTGCCAGCAGTTTGGTAGGCTTCCGGGGCAATCAGCCCCAGCATTTT
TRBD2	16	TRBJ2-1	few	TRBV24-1	CATSDFSSGSYNEQFF	TGTGCCACCAGTGACTTCTCTAGCGGATCCTACAATGAGCAGTTCTTC
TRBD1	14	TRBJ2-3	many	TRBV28	CASSFGRGKDTQYF	TGTGCCAGCAGTTTTGGCAGGGGGAAAGATACGCAGTATTTT
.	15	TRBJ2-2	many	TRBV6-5	CASSYSTGNTGELFF	TGTGCCAGCAGTTACTCGACCGGTAACACCGGGGAGCTGTTTTTT
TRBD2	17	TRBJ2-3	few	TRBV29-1	CSATGLAGGPDTDTQYF	TGCAGCGCAACGGGACTAGCGGGAGGGCCGGACACAGATACGCAGTATTTT
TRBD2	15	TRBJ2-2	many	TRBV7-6	CASSISGSGTGELFF	TGTGCCAGCAGCATTAGCGGGAGTGGCACCGGGGAGCTGTTTTTT
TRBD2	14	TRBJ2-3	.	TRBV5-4	CASSTGLATDTQYF	TGTGCCAGCAGCACTGGACTAGCGACAGATACGCAGTATTTT
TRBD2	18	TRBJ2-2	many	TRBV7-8	CASSLQLAGGRDTGELFF	TGTGCCAGCAGCTTACAACTAGCGGGGGGGCGGGACACCGGGGAGCTGTTTTTT
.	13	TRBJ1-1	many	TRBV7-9	CASSFDRGTEAFF	TGTGCCAGCAGCTTCGACAGAGGCACTGAAGCTTTCTTT
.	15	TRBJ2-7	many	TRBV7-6	CASSLEASSSYEQYF	TGTGCCAGCAGCTTAGAAGCGTCCAGCTCCTACGAGCAGTACTTC
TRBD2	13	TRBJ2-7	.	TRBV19	CASSMGGIYEQYF	TGTGCCAGTAGTATGGGAGGGATCTACGAGCAGTACTTC
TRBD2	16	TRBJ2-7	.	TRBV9	CASSPIPTSGRDEQYF	TGTGCCAGCAGCCCCATCCCGACTAGCGGGCGGGACGAGCAGTACTTC
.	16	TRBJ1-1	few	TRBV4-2	CASSQEQGMLDTEAFF	TGTGCCAGCAGCCAAGAACAGGGAATGTTGGACACTGAAGCTTTCTTT
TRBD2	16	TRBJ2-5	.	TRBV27	CASKLSSGRAWETQYF	TGTGCCAGCAAACTGTCTAGCGGGAGGGCCTGGGAGACCCAGTACTTC
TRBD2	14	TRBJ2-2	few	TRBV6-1	CASSDWGGNGELFF	TGTGCCAGCAGTGATTGGGGGGGTAACGGGGAGCTGTTTTTT
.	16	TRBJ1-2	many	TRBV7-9	CASSLGPDEAADGYTF	TGTGCCAGCAGCTTAGGGCCGGATGAAGCGGCGGATGGCTACACCTTC
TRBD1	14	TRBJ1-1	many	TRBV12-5	CASGMTGLNTEAFF	TGTGCTAGTGGCATGACAGGGTTGAACACTGAAGCTTTCTTT
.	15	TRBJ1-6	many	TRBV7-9	CASSLGARGASPLHF	TGTGCCAGCAGCTTAGGTGCGCGGGGAGCTTCACCCCTCCACTTT
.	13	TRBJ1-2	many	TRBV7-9	CASSPLQGGGYTF	TGTGCCAGCAGCCCCCTGCAGGGTGGTGGCTACACCTTC